This T cell receptor (beta chain) was recorded in a study of cytomegalovirus exposure and HLA in healthy donors. Broader study findings: Associated with cytomegalovirus, according to the listing, were around 160 TCR beta chains.

Notes on this clone: The antigen is undetermined.

The PCR was carried out with 60 Vbeta primers and 13 Jbeta primers. The assay was immunoSEQ multiplex PCR, and TCRdb's table has in-frame clones only and misses some. In the table there are 150,000 to 200,000 clones, about 86% of which are singletons. The sample consisted of PBMCs. The source of this sequence is a man in his forties or fifties in good health and CMV-seropositive.

The CDR3 here is CASSDPRTTGELFF. CDR3 coding DNA: TGTGCCAGCAGTGATCCGCGAACCACCGGGGAGCTGTTTTTT. The chain links TRBV2 to TRBJ2-2; no definite D call. With 3 bases removed from V and 4 bases from J, the gap between germline ends came to 9 bases. The CDR3 spans 14 residues. Germline lookup yields CDR1 SNHLY and CDR2 FYNNEI.